A single T cell receptor (beta chain) is shown here with its context. No antigen is known for it. The data were taken from a study of T cell responses to AZD1222 COVID-19 vaccine. Study-level points and caveats: Only after the peak T cell response were repertoires sampled. Close to half of spike-specific TCRs reportedly recognize unmutated variant regions. Females made up more of the donors, who were largely white British, and clonal diversity may have come out too low.

The ends lost 6 bases at V and 2 bases at J; junction bases unmatched: 4. CDR1 and CDR2 from the germline V gene are MDHEN and SYDVKM. CDR3 size: 15 residues. TCRdb's copy holds only in-frame clones and misses some; the assay was immunoSEQ multiplex PCR. The repertoire holds 98,000 or so clones, with approximately 88% as singletons. Material: peripheral blood, obtained on day 0 of AZD1222 vaccination. The chain uses TRBV28 and TRBJ2-6; 7 nucleotides line up with TRBD1. This TCR was sampled from an adult in good health. The CDR3 is CASRPGQAGANVLTF. In DNA, the CDR3 is TGTGCCAGCAGACCCGGACAGGCTGGGGCCAACGTCCTGACTTTC.